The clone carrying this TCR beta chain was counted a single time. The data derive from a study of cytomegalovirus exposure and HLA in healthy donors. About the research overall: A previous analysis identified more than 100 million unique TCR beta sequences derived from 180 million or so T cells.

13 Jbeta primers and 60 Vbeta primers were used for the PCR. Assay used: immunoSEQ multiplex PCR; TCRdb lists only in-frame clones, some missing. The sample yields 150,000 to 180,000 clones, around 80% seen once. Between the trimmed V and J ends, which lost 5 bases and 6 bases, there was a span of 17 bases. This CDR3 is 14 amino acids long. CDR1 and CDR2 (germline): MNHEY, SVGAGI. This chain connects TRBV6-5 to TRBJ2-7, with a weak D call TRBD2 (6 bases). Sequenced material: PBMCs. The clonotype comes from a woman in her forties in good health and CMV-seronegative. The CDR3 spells CASSPPSAVGEQYF. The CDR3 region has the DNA TGTGCCAGCAGTCCACCTAGCGCAGTCGGCGAGCAGTACTTC.